The 18 T cell receptor beta chains below all came from one sample that was sequenced in a study of T cells in Graves' hyperthyroidism and ophthalmopathy. Authors of the study amplified TCR beta CDR3 regions from RNA transcripts. In the first-round RT-PCR of the TCR CDR3, the HTBI primer set was used. TCRdb called the multiplex PCR reads again in MiXCR, with one record for every CDR3 protein. The sample consists of a few hundred thousand distinct CDR3 sequences, roughly 16% of them appearing once. The sequenced sample was blood. These receptors were taken from a woman aged 40 to 55 with Graves' ophthalmopathy.

This chain joins TRBV9 and TRBJ2-7, with D perhaps assigned TRBD1 or TRBD2 (5 bases each). The CDR3 runs 14 residues. With 6 bases removed from V and 5 bases from J, the gap between germline ends came to 18 bases. In germline, CDR1 is SGDLS, CDR2 YYNGEE. The chain's CDR3 is CASTNGAPAHEQYF. In DNA form, the CDR3 reads TGTGCCAGCACCAACGGGGCCCCCGCCCACGAGCAGTACTTC.

This clonotype was observed many times. The V gene is TRBV2, the J gene TRBJ1-2; no firm D call. V lost 3 bases and J 3 bases, leaving 8 bases between the germline ends. The CDR3 length is 13 residues. Germline V gene sequence: CDR1 SNHLY, CDR2 FYNNEI. The CDR3 reads CASSDREDYGYTF. CDR3 in DNA: TGTGCCAGCAGTGACCGGGAAGACTATGGCTACACCTTC.

The sample holds a few counts of this clonotype. This sequence joins TRBV7-2 and TRBJ2-2; 13 bases line up with TRBD2. Germline V gene data show CDR1 as SGHTA and CDR2 as FQGNSA. CDR3 length equals 15 residues. V was clipped by 9 bases and J by 6 bases; unmatched bases: 7. The CDR3 nucleotides read TGTGCCAGTAGCATCACTAGCGGGGGGGCCGGGGAGCTGTTTTTT. The encoded protein is CASSITSGGAGELFF.

This clonotype has only a few counts. This chain links TRBV11-3 with TRBJ1-1, with no clear D. CDR3 length equals 17 residues. V lost 0 bases to trimming and J lost 0 bases, with 14 bases between them. The germline V gene encodes CDR1 SGHNT and CDR2 YENEEA. CDR3 DNA: TGTGCCAGCAGCTTAGACAATTACGATCTTTTGAACACTGAAGCTTTCTTT. Protein: CASSLDNYDLLNTEAFF.

This clonotype was seen many times. The chain couples TRBV20-1 to TRBJ2-7; weak D call: TRBD2 (6 bases). Germline CDR1 is DFQATT and CDR2 is SNEGSKA (reference sequence). Deletions cut 8 bases from V and 6 bases from J, with 20 bases between. CDR3 size: 13 residues. CDR3 nucleotides: TGCAGTCCCCGCTCAAATCGGGAGCGCGAGCAGTACTTC. It codes for CSPRSNREREQYF.

This clonotype was recorded at least ten times. The gene calls are TRBV7-9 and TRBJ2-5, with TRBD1 matching over 9 bases. This CDR3 is 15 amino acids long. Trimming took 0 bases from V and 4 from J; bases not matched to a gene: 3. Germline CDR1 is SEHNR and CDR2 is FQNEAQ (reference sequence). CDR3 loop: CASSLARDRAETQYF. The CDR3 DNA reads TGTGCCAGCAGCTTAGCTCGGGACAGGGCAGAGACCCAGTACTTC.

In this sample, this clonotype turned up a few times. J is TRBJ2-1 and V is TRBV7-9, with 7 bases identical to TRBD1. V shed 5 bases, J shed 7 bases, and the junction held 11 bases outside the gene matches. The germline V gene encodes CDR1 SEHNR and CDR2 FQNEAQ (reference sequence). The CDR3 extends over 15 amino acids. Here the CDR3 reads CASSPPRDRRNEQFF. As DNA, the CDR3 is TGTGCCAGCAGCCCGCCCCGGGACAGACGAAATGAGCAGTTCTTC.

This chain links TRBV29-1 with TRBJ2-5, with 11 bases aligning to TRBD2. The CDR3 has 16 residues. Trimming took 4 bases from V and 0 from J; bases not matched to a gene: 7. Germline assignment: CDR1 SQVTM and CDR2 ANQGSEA. Here the CDR3 reads CSVAASGGPYQETQYF. DNA of the CDR3: TGCAGCGTTGCTGCTAGCGGGGGGCCCTACCAAGAGACCCAGTACTTC. Full variable domain (remainder filled in from reference TRBV29-1 and TRBJ2-5): SAVISQKPSRDICQRGTSLTIQCQVDSQVTMMFWYRQQPGQSLTLIATANQGSEATYESGFVIDKFPISRPNLTFSTLTVSNMSPEDSSIYLCSVAASGGPYQETQYFGPGTRLLVL.

This chain links TRBV27 with TRBJ2-7; no clear D. Germline V CDR1 and CDR2: MNHEY, SMNVEV (reference sequence). V dropped 6 bases and J dropped 3 bases, with 21 bases sitting between them. This CDR3 region has 16 residues. CDR3 residues: CASSLSLWTRLYEQYF. CDR3 bases: TGTGCCAGCAGCCTCTCTTTATGGACCAGACTCTACGAGCAGTACTTC.

This clonotype was detected many times. The J gene is TRBJ1-1, the V gene TRBV5-1; 7 bases are shared with TRBD1. Trimming at V came to 1 base and at J to 2 bases, leaving 8 bases not matched to a gene. CDR1 and CDR2 (germline): SGHRS, YFSETQ. The CDR3 sequence is 16 residues long. The CDR3 DNA is TGCGCCAGCAGCTTGAACCCGACAGGGCGAAACACTGAAGCTTTCTTT. Translated, it gives CASSLNPTGRNTEAFF.

The V and J genes are TRBV6-2 or TRBV6-3 and TRBJ1-2; D perhaps matches TRBD1 (6 bases). This CDR3 comprises 11 residues. Germline V lookup: CDR1 MNHEY, CDR2 SVGEGT. V lost 8 bases and J 9 bases, leaving 13 bases between the germline ends. In DNA form, the CDR3 reads TGTGCCAGCTCAGACAGGTTGAGCTACACCTTC. This encodes CASSDRLSYTF.

This clonotype was found many times. The J gene is TRBJ2-1, the V gene TRBV12-3 or TRBV12-4; a weak D match, TRBD1 (6 bases). The CDR3 length is 17 residues. V was trimmed by 0 bases and J by 9 bases, leaving 21 bases between them. This CDR3 is CASSLAGRGSIGGEQFF. Written as DNA, the CDR3 is TGTGCCAGCAGTTTAGCGGGCAGGGGCTCCATAGGGGGTGAGCAGTTCTTC.

This clonotype was recorded at least ten times. The genes are TRBV6-2 or TRBV6-3 and TRBJ2-5; D remains ambiguous. The germline V gene encodes CDR1 MNHEY and CDR2 SVGEGT. V lost 6 bases and J 5 bases, leaving 7 bases between the germline ends. The CDR3 is made up of 11 amino acids. CDR3 sequence reads: CASRTRETQYF. The CDR3 DNA follows: TGTGCCAGCAGAACTCGGGAGACCCAGTACTTC.

This sequence joins TRBV15 and TRBJ2-7, with 12 bases fitting TRBD2. Germline V gives CDR1 LNHNV, CDR2 YYDKDF (reference sequence). There are 18 residues in the CDR3. V shed 0 bases, J shed 5 bases, and the junction held 11 bases outside the gene matches. The CDR3: CATSREHRLTSGGNEQYF. CDR3 in DNA: TGTGCCACCAGCAGAGAACACCGTCTGACTAGCGGGGGCAACGAGCAGTACTTC. Combining the CDR3 with reference TRBV15 and TRBJ2-7 gives the whole variable domain DAMVIQNPRYQVTQFGKPVTLSCSQTLNHNVMYWYQQKSSQAPKLLFHYYDKDFNNEADTPDNFQSRRPNTSFCFLDIRSPGLGDTAMYLCATSREHRLTSGGNEQYFGPGTRLTVT.

This clonotype was observed many times. The rearrangement links TRBV28 to TRBJ2-7, with 11 nucleotides matching TRBD2. The CDR3 spans 13 residues. Germline CDR1 is MDHEN and CDR2 is SYDVKM. Trimming at V came to 6 bases and at J to 12 bases, leaving 10 bases not matched to a gene. The CDR3 spells CASRVAGGGAGYF. In DNA form, the CDR3 reads TGTGCCAGCAGGGTAGCGGGAGGGGGAGCAGGGTACTTC.

This clonotype has just a few counts. J is TRBJ2-5 and V is TRBV6-1; D possibly uses TRBD1 or TRBD2 (7 bases each). CDR1 is MNHNS, CDR2 SASEGT, per germline. Between the trimmed V and J ends, which lost 10 bases and 0 bases, there was a span of 12 bases. CDR3 length equals 13 residues. CDR3 nucleotides: TGTGCCACCAGGGGGGGGTACCAAGAGACCCAGTACTTC. This codes for CATRGGYQETQYF.

This clonotype was detected many times. The chain joins TRBV27 to TRBJ2-1; tentatively, D is TRBD1 or TRBD2 (5 bases each). The V end lost 6 bases, the J end lost 7 bases, and 19 bases lay between the germline ends. This CDR3 is built from 15 residues. Per the germline V gene, CDR1 is MNHEY and CDR2 is SMNVEV (reference sequence). In nucleotides, the CDR3 is TGTGCCAGCAGACCCTGGGACCCCCGAGGTAATGAGCAGTTCTTC. As protein: CASRPWDPRGNEQFF.

This chain joins TRBV27 and TRBJ2-1, with 14 bases aligning to TRBD2. This CDR3 comprises 15 residues. Germline CDR1 is MNHEY and CDR2 is SMNVEV (reference sequence). Trimming at V came to 2 bases and at J to 8 bases, leaving 2 bases not matched to a gene. The CDR3 nucleotides are TGTGCCAGCAGTTTAATGACTAGCGGGAGGGATGAGCAGTTCTTC. Its translation: CASSLMTSGRDEQFF.